Listed below are T cell receptor beta chains from one sample, sequenced in a study of blood T cell repertoires in COVID-19. TCRdb keeps only in-frame clones here, not all; method: immunoSEQ multiplex PCR. Among 300,000 to 350,000 clones, around nine tenths were seen once, and the ten largest hold 5%. The sequencing input was PBMCs or T cells enriched from blood (not recorded which). These receptors came from a man aged 30 to 45 who had recovered from COVID-19. Both conserved end residues are part of each CDR3. The D gene is left open where the match is weak. Size is omitted from some rows. Given values are once, few, many or a class for expanded clones.

V gene	clone size	D gene	J gene	CDR3 DNA	CDR3 protein
TRBV20-1	once	-	TRBJ1-1	TGCAGTGCTAGTTTGTCCGGGGTGAACACTGAAGCTTTCTTT	CSASLSGVNTEAFF
TRBV24-1	-	TRBD2	TRBJ2-3	TGTGCCACCAGTGGGGTACTAGCGGGGATCGGGGATACGCAGTATTTT	CATSGVLAGIGDTQYF
TRBV10-3	-	TRBD1	TRBJ1-3	TGTGCCATCAGTGAGACAGGGGGCGCGTCTGGAAACACCATATATTTT	CAISETGGASGNTIYF
TRBV18	-	-	TRBJ1-1	TGTGCCAGCTCACCAGGTGGGGGGGTTGAAGCTTTCTTT	CASSPGGGVEAFF
TRBV6-5	-	-	TRBJ2-1	TGTGCCAGCAGCAGACAGGTCTCCTACAATGAGCAGTTCTTC	CASSRQVSYNEQFF
TRBV7-9	-	-	TRBJ2-2	TGTGCCAGCAGCTTATGGCGGAGGAGTTACACCGGGGAGCTGTTTTTT	CASSLWRRSYTGELFF
TRBV2	-	-	TRBJ1-5	TGTGCCAGCAGTGCCGGAGGGAATAGCAATCAGCCCCAGCATTTT	CASSAGGNSNQPQHF
TRBV19	-	-	TRBJ1-4	TGTGCCAGTAGTATACGGTCAACTAATGAAAAACTGTTTTTT	CASSIRSTNEKLFF
TRBV5-1	-	TRBD1	TRBJ1-2	TGCGCCAGCCGGGGGACAGGGGGCCGCGGCTACACCTTC	CASRGTGGRGYTF
TRBV6-5	-	-	TRBJ1-2	TGTGCCAGCAGTTACTCGATTGGGGCCATCGACTATGGCTACACCTTC	CASSYSIGAIDYGYTF
TRBV28	-	TRBD1	TRBJ2-7	TGTGCCAGCAGTTCACCCGCGAAGGGGGCTCTCTACGAGCAGTACTTC	CASSSPAKGALYEQYF
TRBV28	once	TRBD1	TRBJ1-2	TGTGCCAGCAGTCTCGACAGGGTCGGCGGTGGCTACACCTTC	CASSLDRVGGGYTF
TRBV19	-	TRBD1	TRBJ1-2	TGTGCCAGTACGGGGTCGAGGACAGGGGGCGTCCGTGGCTACACCTTC	CASTGSRTGGVRGYTF
TRBV20-1	-	-	TRBJ2-7	TGCAGTGGCGGGCCAGCCTACGAGCAGTACTTC	CSGGPAYEQYF
TRBV6-5	-	-	TRBJ1-1	TGTGCCAGCAGTTACTCCGACAGGAACACTGAAGCTTTCTTT	CASSYSDRNTEAFF
TRBV28	-	-	TRBJ1-1	TGTGCCAGCAGTAGTAAGGGTGTCAGGGGTAACACTGAAGCTTTCTTT	CASSSKGVRGNTEAFF
TRBV28	-	-	TRBJ1-5	TGTGCCAGCAGTTTGTCCTACGAGGTAGTAAGCAATCAGCCCCAGCATTTT	CASSLSYEVVSNQPQHF